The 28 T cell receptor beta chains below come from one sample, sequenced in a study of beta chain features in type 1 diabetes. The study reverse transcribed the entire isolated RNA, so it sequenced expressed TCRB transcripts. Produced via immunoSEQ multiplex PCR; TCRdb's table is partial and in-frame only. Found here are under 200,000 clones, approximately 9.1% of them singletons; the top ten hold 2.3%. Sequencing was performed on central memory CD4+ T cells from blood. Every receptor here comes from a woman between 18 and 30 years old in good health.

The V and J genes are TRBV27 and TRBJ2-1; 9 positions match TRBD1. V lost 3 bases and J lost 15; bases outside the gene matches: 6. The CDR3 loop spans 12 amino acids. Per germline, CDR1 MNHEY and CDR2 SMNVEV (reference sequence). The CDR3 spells CASSFPGQGMFF. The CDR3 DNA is TGTGCCAGCAGTTTTCCGGGACAGGGAATGTTCTTC.

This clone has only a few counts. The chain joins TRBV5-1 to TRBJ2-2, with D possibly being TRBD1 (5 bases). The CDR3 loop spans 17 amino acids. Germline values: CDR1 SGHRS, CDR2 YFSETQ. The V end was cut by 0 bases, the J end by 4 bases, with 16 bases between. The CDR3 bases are TGCGCCAGCAGCTTGGCCAGGGATAGCTCCGCCACCGGGGAGCTGTTTTTT. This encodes CASSLARDSSATGELFF. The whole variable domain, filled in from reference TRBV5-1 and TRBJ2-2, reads KAGVTQTPRYLIKTRGQQVTLSCSPISGHRSVSWYQQTPGQGLQFLFEYFSETQRNKGNFPGRFSGRQFSNSRSEMNVSTLELGDSALYLCASSLARDSSATGELFFGEGSRLTVL.

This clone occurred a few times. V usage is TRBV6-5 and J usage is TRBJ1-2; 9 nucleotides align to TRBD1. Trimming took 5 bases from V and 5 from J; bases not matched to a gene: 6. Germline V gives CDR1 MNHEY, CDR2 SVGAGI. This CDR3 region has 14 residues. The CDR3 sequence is CASSRTGTGYGYTF. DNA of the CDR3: TGTGCCAGCAGTCGGACCGGGACAGGGTATGGCTACACCTTC.

The CDR3 bases are TGCGCCAGCAGCGAGACAGGGGGTGGGGCCAACGTCCTGACTTTC. Amino acids: CASSETGGGANVLTF. The V gene is TRBV5-1, the J gene TRBJ2-6; 9 nucleotides line up with TRBD1. CDR3 length: 15 amino acids. V lost 4 bases, J lost 3 bases, and 2 bases stayed unmatched. Germline V gives CDR1 SGHRS, CDR2 YFSETQ.

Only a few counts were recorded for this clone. This chain's CDR3 is CASSPQGANSYEQYF. CDR3 bases: TGTGCCAGCAGCCCCCAGGGGGCGAACTCCTACGAGCAGTACTTC. This rearrangement joins TRBV7-2 to TRBJ2-7; 8 bases fit TRBD1. The CDR3 is made up of 15 amino acids. The V and J ends lost 5 bases and 0 bases, in that order; junction bases with no gene match: 6. Germline values: CDR1 SGHTA, CDR2 FQGNSA.

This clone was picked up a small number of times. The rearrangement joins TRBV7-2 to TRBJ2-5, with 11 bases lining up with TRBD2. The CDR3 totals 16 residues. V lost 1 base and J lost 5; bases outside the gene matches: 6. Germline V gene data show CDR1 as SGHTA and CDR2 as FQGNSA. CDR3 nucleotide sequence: TGTGCCAGCAGCTTAGGGGTTCTAGCGGGGGGTGAGACCCAGTACTTC. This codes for CASSLGVLAGGETQYF.

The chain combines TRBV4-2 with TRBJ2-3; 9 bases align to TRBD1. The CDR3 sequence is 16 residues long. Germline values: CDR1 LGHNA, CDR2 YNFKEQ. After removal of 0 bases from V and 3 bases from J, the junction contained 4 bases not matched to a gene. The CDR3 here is CASSQETGGLTDTQYF. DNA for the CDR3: TGTGCCAGCAGCCAAGAGACAGGGGGGCTTACAGATACGCAGTATTTT.

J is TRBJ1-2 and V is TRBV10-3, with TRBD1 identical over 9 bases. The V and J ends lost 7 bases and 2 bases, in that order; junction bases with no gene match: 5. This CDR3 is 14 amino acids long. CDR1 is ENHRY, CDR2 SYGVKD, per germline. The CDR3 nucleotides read TGTGCCATCACCACGGGACAGGGCAACTATGGCTACACCTTC. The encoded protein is CAITTGQGNYGYTF.

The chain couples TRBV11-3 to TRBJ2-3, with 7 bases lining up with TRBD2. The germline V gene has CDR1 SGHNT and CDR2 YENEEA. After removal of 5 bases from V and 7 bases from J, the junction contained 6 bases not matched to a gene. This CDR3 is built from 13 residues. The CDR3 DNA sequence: TGTGCCAGCAGCCCCACGGGACTACATACGCAGTATTTT. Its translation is CASSPTGLHTQYF.

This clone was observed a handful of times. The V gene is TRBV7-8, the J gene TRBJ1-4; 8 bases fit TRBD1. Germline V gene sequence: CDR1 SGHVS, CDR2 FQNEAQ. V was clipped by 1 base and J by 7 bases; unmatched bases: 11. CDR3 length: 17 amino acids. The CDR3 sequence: CASSLEPRTGRREKLFF. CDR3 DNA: TGTGCCAGCAGCTTAGAGCCGCGGACAGGGAGGCGTGAAAAACTGTTTTTT.

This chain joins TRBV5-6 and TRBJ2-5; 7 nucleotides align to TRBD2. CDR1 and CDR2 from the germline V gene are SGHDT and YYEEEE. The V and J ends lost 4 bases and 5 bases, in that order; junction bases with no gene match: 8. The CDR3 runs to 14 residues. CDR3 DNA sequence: TGTGCCAGCAGCCCGGGACTCGGGGGGGAGACCCAGTACTTC. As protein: CASSPGLGGETQYF.

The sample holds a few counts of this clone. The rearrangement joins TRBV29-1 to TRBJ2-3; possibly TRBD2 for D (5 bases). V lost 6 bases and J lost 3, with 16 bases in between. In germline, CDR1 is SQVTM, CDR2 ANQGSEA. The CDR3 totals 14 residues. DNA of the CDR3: TGCAGCGTCCGAGCGGTTACGAGGACAGATACGCAGTATTTT. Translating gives CSVRAVTRTDTQYF.

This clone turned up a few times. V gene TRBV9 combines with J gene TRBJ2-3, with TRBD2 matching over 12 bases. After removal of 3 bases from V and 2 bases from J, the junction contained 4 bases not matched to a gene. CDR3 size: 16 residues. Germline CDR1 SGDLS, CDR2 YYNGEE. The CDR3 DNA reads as TGTGCCAGCAGCGCCGGGACTAGCGGGCTCACAGATACGCAGTATTTT. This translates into CASSAGTSGLTDTQYF.

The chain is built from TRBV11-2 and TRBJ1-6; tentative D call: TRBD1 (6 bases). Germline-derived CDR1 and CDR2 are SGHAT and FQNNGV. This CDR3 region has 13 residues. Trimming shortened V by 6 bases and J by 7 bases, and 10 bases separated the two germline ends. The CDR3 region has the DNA TGTGCCAGCAGGGACCAGGGGAATTCACCCCTCCACTTT. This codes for CASRDQGNSPLHF. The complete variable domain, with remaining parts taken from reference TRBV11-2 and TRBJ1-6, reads EAGVAQSPRYKIIEKRQSVAFWCNPISGHATLYWYQQILGQGPKLLIQFQNNGVVDDSQLPKDRFSAERLKGVDSTLKIQPAKLEDSAVYLCASRDQGNSPLHFGNGTRLTVT.

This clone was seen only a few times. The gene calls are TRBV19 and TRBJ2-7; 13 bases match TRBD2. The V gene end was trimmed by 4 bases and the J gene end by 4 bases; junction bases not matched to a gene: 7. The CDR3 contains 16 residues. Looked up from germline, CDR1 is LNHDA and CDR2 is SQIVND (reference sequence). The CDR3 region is CASSSLTSGRSYEQYF. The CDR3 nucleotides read TGTGCCAGTAGTAGCCTGACTAGCGGGAGGTCATACGAGCAGTACTTC.

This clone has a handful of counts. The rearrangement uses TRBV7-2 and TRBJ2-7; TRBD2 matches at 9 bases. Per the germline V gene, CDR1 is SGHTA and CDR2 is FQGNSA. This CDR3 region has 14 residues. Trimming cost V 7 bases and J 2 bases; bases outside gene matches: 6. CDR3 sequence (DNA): TGTGCCAGCACCTCTCGACTAGCGGCCTACGAGCAGTACTTC. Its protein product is CASTSRLAAYEQYF. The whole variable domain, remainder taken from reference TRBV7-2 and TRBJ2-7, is GAGVSQSPSNKVTEKGKDVELRCDPISGHTALYWYRQSLGQGLEFLIYFQGNSAPDKSGLPSDRFSAERTGGSVSTLTIQRTQQEDSAVYLCASTSRLAAYEQYFGPGTRLTVT.

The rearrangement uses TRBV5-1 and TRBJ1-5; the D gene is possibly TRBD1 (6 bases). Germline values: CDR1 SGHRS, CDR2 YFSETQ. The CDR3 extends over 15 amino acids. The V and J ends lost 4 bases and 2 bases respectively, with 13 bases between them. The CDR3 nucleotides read TGCGCCAGCAGCCCCCAGGGGATCGGCAATCAGCCCCAGCATTTT. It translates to CASSPQGIGNQPQHF.

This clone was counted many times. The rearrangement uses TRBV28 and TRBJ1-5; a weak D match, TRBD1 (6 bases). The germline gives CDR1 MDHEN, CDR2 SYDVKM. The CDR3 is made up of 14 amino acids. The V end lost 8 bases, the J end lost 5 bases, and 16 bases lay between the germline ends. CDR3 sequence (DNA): TGTGCCAGCGTAGGGGGGGCACGAGATCAGCCCCAGCATTTT. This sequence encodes CASVGGARDQPQHF.

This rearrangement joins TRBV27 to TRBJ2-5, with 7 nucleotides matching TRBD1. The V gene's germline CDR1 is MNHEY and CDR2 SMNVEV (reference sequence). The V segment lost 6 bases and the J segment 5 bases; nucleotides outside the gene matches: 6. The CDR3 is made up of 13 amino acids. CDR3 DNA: TGTGCCAGCAGAGAGGACAGGAGGGAGACCCAGTACTTC. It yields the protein CASREDRRETQYF.

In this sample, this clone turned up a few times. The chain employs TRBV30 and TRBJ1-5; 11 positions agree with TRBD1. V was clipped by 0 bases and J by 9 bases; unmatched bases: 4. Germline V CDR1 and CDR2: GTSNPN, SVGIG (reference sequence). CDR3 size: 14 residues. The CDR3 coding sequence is TGTGCCTGGAGTGTGGGACAGGGGGGAAGGCCCCAGCATTTT. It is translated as CAWSVGQGGRPQHF.

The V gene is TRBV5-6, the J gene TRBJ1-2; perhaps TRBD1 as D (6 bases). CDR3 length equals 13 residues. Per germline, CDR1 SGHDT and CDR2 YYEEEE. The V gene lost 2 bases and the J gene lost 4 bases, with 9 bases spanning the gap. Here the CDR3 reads CASSLQGIYGYTF. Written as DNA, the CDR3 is TGTGCCAGCAGCTTACAGGGAATCTATGGCTACACCTTC.

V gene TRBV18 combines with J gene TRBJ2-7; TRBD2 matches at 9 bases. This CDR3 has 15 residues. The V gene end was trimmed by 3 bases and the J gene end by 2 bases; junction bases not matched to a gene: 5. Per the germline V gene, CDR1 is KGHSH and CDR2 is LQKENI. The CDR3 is CASSPTQRGAYEQYF. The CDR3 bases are TGTGCCAGCTCACCGACCCAGCGGGGGGCCTACGAGCAGTACTTC.

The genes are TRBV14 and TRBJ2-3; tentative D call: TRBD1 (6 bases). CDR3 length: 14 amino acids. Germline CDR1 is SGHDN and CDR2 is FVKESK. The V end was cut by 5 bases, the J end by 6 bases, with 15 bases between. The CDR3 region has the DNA TGTGCCAGCAGCTGGGACAACTCTGCCGATACGCAGTATTTT. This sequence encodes CASSWDNSADTQYF. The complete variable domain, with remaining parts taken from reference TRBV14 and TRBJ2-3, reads EAGVTQFPSHSVIEKGQTVTLRCDPISGHDNLYWYRRVMGKEIKFLLHFVKESKQDESGMPNNRFLAERTGGTYSTLKVQPAELEDSGVYFCASSWDNSADTQYFGPGTRLTVL.

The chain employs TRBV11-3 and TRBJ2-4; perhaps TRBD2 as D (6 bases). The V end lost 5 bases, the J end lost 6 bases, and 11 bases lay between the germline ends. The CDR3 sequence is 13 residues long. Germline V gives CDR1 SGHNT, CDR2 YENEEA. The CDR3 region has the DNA TGTGCCAGCAGCCCCCAGGGAGGAAACATTCAGTACTTC. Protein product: CASSPQGGNIQYF.

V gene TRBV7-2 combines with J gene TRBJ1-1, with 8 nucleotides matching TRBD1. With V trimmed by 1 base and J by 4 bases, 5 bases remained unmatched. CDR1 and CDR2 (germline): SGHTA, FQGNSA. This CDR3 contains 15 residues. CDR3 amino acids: CASSLGQGWITEAFF. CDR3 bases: TGTGCCAGCAGCTTAGGACAGGGGTGGATCACTGAAGCTTTCTTT. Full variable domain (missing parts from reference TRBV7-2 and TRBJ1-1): GAGVSQSPSNKVTEKGKDVELRCDPISGHTALYWYRQSLGQGLEFLIYFQGNSAPDKSGLPSDRFSAERTGGSVSTLTIQRTQQEDSAVYLCASSLGQGWITEAFFGQGTRLTVV.

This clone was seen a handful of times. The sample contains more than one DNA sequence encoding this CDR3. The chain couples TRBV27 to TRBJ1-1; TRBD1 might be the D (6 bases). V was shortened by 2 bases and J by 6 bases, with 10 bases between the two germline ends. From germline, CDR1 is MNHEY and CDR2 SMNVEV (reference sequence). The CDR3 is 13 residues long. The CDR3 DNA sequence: TGTGCCAGCAGTTTACAGGGGCTCTCTGAAGCTTTCTTT. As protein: CASSLQGLSEAFF.

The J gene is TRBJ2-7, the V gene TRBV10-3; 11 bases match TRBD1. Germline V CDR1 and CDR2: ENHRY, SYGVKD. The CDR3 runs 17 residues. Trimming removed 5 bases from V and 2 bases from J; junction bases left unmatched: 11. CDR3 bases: TGTGCCATCAGTAAGGACAGGGGGCTCACTTCTACCTACGAGCAGTACTTC. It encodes CAISKDRGLTSTYEQYF.

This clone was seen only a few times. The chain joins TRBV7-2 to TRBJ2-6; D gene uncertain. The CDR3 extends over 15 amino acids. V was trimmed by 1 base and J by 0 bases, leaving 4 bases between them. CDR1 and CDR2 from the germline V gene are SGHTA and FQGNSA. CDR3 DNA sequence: TGTGCCAGCAGCTTAGTACTCTCTGGGGCCAACGTCCTGACTTTC. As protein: CASSLVLSGANVLTF.